The present entry profiles one T cell receptor beta chain with its context. This specimen belongs to a study of Tregs in tolerant kidney transplant recipients. Germline V CDR1 and CDR2: MDHEN, SYDVKM. CDR3 length equals 12 residues. The V end lost 1 base, the J end lost 8 bases, and 8 bases lay between the germline ends. The nonmyeloablative bone marrow transplants came from related graft donors, with transient mixed chimerism. The data were produced by immunoSEQ multiplex PCR, yet TCRdb's version contains in-frame clones alone and is incomplete. The sample lists about 81,000 clones, 91% occurring once.

V usage is TRBV28 and J usage is TRBJ1-2; tentatively, D is TRBD1 (5 bases). This clonotype was obtained from a human patient who received a combined kidney and bone marrow transplant. The graft donor may be the source of some T cells. Sample: CD4+ T cells from blood (PBMCs), taken 24 months after the transplant. CDR3 amino acids: CASSLFQGGYTF. DNA for the CDR3: TGTGCCAGCAGTTTATTTCAGGGAGGCTACACCTTC.